The following is a TCR beta chain sequence with its context. Its target is unknown. This sample was taken from a study of T cell clones after liver transplantation. About the research overall: Samples came from ITN030ST, which attempted immunosuppression withdrawal within 2 years of liver transplantation. A pre-transplant mixed lymphocyte reaction with TCRbeta sequencing defined graft-donor-reactive clones followed in post-transplant blood. Draws occurred before transplant, before withdrawal, and after complete or failed withdrawal. Broader study findings: Circulating graft-donor-reactive CD4 TCRbeta sequences fell significantly post-transplant in 5 of 8 subjects.

The data were produced by immunoSEQ multiplex PCR, yet TCRdb's version contains in-frame clones alone and is incomplete. The sample includes 65,000 to 70,000 clones, around 92% of them seen just once. Germline CDR1 KGHSH, CDR2 LQKENI. The V gene lost 2 bases and the J gene lost 5 bases, with 12 bases spanning the gap. The CDR3 has 14 residues. This sequence originates from a human patient who received a liver transplant. Some T cells may be graft donor cells. The rearrangement links TRBV18 to TRBJ2-5; D possibly matches TRBD1 or TRBD2 (5 bases each). This specimen was CD4+ T cells from blood, taken roughly 26 months after liver transplant. Here the CDR3 DNA reads TGTGCCAGCTCACCAGGGCCATGGGGGGAGACCCAGTACTTC. It is translated as CASSPGPWGETQYF.